This passage covers 22 T cell receptor beta chains from one sample sequenced in a study of T cell repertoires in cytomegalovirus infection. TCRdb fed the reads into MiXCR, producing one record per CDR3 protein. The sample lists some 240,000 distinct CDR3 sequences; about 15% were seen once. The sample was CD8+ T cells from PBMCs. The source of these receptors is a human donor in good health (CMV status not recorded). Some clones in this sample may be carry-over from other donors' samples.

This clonotype was counted ten times or more. J is TRBJ2-7 and V is TRBV9; D gene uncertain. Germline lookup yields CDR1 SGDLS and CDR2 YYNGEE. V was shortened by 2 bases and J by 2 bases, with 14 bases between the two germline ends. The CDR3 totals 15 residues. The CDR3 coding sequence is TGTGCCAGCAGCGTTGATGGTAGACAAGCCTACGAGCAGTACTTC. Encoded protein: CASSVDGRQAYEQYF. Full variable domain (remainder filled in from reference TRBV9 and TRBJ2-7): DSGVTQTPKHLITATGQRVTLRCSPRSGDLSVYWYQQSLDQGLQFLIQYYNGEERAKGNILERFSAQQFPDLHSELNLSSLELGDSALYFCASSVDGRQAYEQYFGPGTRLTVT.

Points on this clonotype: A much more abundant neighbour one base away suggests this may be a read error. The genes are TRBV7-2 and TRBJ2-5; 8 bases agree with TRBD2. The length of the CDR3 is 15 residues. Germline-derived CDR1 and CDR2 are SGHTA and FQGNSA. CDR3 loop: CAGSLAGTIEETQYF. The CDR3 nucleotides are TGTGCCGGCAGCTTAGCGGGGACAATTGAAGAGACCCAGTACTTC.

The table lists this clonotype with a few counts. CDR3 DNA: TGTGCCAGTATCGGGGACCAGGACTACTATGGCTACACCTTC. This translates into CASIGDQDYYGYTF. The V gene is TRBV19, the J gene TRBJ1-2, with D possibly being TRBD1 (5 bases). With 7 bases removed from V and 3 bases from J, the gap between germline ends came to 15 bases. Germline V lookup: CDR1 LNHDA, CDR2 SQIVND (reference sequence). There are 14 residues in the CDR3.

This clonotype appeared a few times. This CDR3 reads CASSYAAGANVLTF. The CDR3 nucleotides read TGCGCCAGCAGCTATGCCGCCGGGGCCAACGTCCTGACTTTC. The gene calls are TRBV5-1 and TRBJ2-6; no clear D. V was cut by 3 bases and J by 4 bases, with 8 bases left in between. Germline lookup yields CDR1 SGHRS and CDR2 YFSETQ. The length of the CDR3 is 14 residues.

This clonotype turned up a few times. V and J are TRBV29-1 and TRBJ1-2; 9 bases agree with TRBD1. Looked up from germline, CDR1 is SQVTM and CDR2 is ANQGSEA. J gave up 4 bases and V 7 bases, and 4 bases lay outside the gene matches. This CDR3 has 12 amino acids. CDR3 DNA sequence: TGCAGCGACGACAGGGGGATCTATGGCTACACCTTC. This codes for CSDDRGIYGYTF.

This clonotype appeared a few times. The V and J genes are TRBV19 and TRBJ2-1, with 7 bases fitting TRBD1. V gave up 0 bases and J gave up 4 bases; unmatched junction bases: 12. Germline loops: CDR1 LNHDA, CDR2 SQIVND (reference sequence). The CDR3 loop spans 18 amino acids. The CDR3 spells CASSIDATSTGTYNEQFF. The DNA for the CDR3 is TGTGCCAGTAGTATAGATGCAACTTCGACAGGGACGTACAATGAGCAGTTCTTC.

The rearrangement uses TRBV4-1 and TRBJ2-7; TRBD1 matches at 10 bases. The ends lost 1 base at V and 6 bases at J; junction bases unmatched: 6. The CDR3 length is 15 residues. CDR1 and CDR2 from the germline V gene are MGHRA and YSYEKL. In nucleotides, the CDR3 is TGCGCCAGCAGCCAAGGGCAGACAGGGGGCGTCGAGCAGTACTTC. Translation: CASSQGQTGGVEQYF.

The rearrangement links TRBV29-1 to TRBJ2-1; D is undetermined. This CDR3 spans 14 amino acids. CDR1 is SQVTM, CDR2 ANQGSEA, per germline. Trimming removed 2 bases from V and 3 bases from J, with 11 bases in between. Here the CDR3 DNA reads TGCAGCGTTGAATATACGGATTTCTACAATGAGCAGTTCTTC. This sequence encodes CSVEYTDFYNEQFF.

The rearrangement uses TRBV14 and TRBJ1-2; D is unresolved. The germline V gene encodes CDR1 SGHDN and CDR2 FVKESK. The CDR3 length is 15 residues. Trimming removed 0 bases at V and 4 bases at J, with 12 bases between. The CDR3 region is CASSQDRRAPYGYTF. The CDR3 nucleotides read TGTGCCAGCAGCCAAGATAGAAGGGCCCCCTATGGCTACACCTTC.

The chain combines TRBV14 with TRBJ1-3, with D hard to call. The CDR3 loop spans 14 amino acids. Trimming removed 3 bases at V and 0 bases at J, with 6 bases between. CDR1 SGHDN and CDR2 FVKESK come from the germline V gene. The CDR3 protein is CASSHGTSGNTIYF. The CDR3 nucleotides read TGTGCCAGCAGCCACGGCACCTCTGGAAACACCATATATTTT.

This clonotype was counted at least ten times. The CDR3 reads CASSLEIGTGTYEQYF. CDR3 nucleotides: TGTGCCAGCAGCCTAGAAATCGGGACAGGGACCTACGAGCAGTACTTC. The chain employs TRBV6-6 and TRBJ2-7; 9 bases line up with TRBD1. Trimming at V came to 6 bases and at J to 2 bases, leaving 11 bases not matched to a gene. The CDR3 length is 16 residues. CDR1 and CDR2 (germline): MNHNY, SVGAGI (reference sequence).

This clonotype occurred many times. The chain is built from TRBV7-8 and TRBJ1-3; D is undetermined. The V gene's germline CDR1 is SGHVS and CDR2 FQNEAQ. V was pared by 5 bases and J by 0 bases, with 17 bases between. This CDR3 is built from 17 residues. This chain's CDR3 is CASSPALTTSSGNTIYF. In nucleotides, the CDR3 is TGTGCCAGCAGCCCAGCCCTTACTACATCCTCTGGAAACACCATATATTTT.

This clonotype was recorded many times. The rearrangement uses TRBV28 and TRBJ1-1; D is uncertain. This CDR3 has 14 amino acids. Germline CDR1 reads MDHEN; CDR2 reads SYDVKM. Trimming left V 2 bases short and J 8 bases short, with 15 bases between. In DNA, the CDR3 is TGTGCCAGCAGTTTAGGGGTGCCTGGGCAGGAAGCTTTCTTT. Translation gives CASSLGVPGQEAFF.

There are a few counts of this clonotype. This rearrangement joins TRBV7-9 to TRBJ1-1; 8 bases agree with TRBD1. V was clipped by 1 base and J by 3 bases; unmatched bases: 10. The germline gives CDR1 SEHNR, CDR2 FQNEAQ (reference sequence). The length of the CDR3 is 17 residues. CDR3 region: CASSLVAGGVSDTEAFF. The CDR3 coding sequence is TGTGCCAGCAGCTTAGTAGCAGGGGGCGTGTCGGACACTGAAGCTTTCTTT. Looking up the rest from reference TRBV7-9 and TRBJ1-1 gives the full variable domain: DTGVSQNPRHKITKRGQNVTFRCDPISEHNRLYWYRQTLGQGPEFLTYFQNEAQLEKSRLLSDRFSAERPKGSFSTLEIQRTEQGDSAMYLCASSLVAGGVSDTEAFFGQGTRLTVV.

This clonotype was observed many times. The chain is built from TRBV7-6 and TRBJ1-6, with D hard to call. There are 16 residues in the CDR3. V was pared by 1 base and J by 4 bases, with 11 bases between. Germline CDR1 and CDR2: SGHVS and FNYEAQ. Here the CDR3 DNA reads TGTGCCAGCAGCTTAGGGGCGAAGGGATATAATTCACCCCTCCACTTT. It codes for CASSLGAKGYNSPLHF.

This clonotype appeared a few times. The V call is TRBV28, the J call TRBJ2-1, with a tentative D call TRBD1 (6 bases). Trimming shortened V by 3 bases and J by 8 bases, and 14 bases separated the two germline ends. The CDR3 has 14 amino acids. CDR1 and CDR2 (germline): MDHEN, SYDVKM. CDR3: CASSFTGLTDEQFF. CDR3 bases: TGTGCCAGCAGTTTCACAGGGCTAACGGATGAGCAGTTCTTC.

The chain employs TRBV6-6 and TRBJ2-5; maybe TRBD1 (6 bases). In germline, CDR1 is MNHNY, CDR2 SVGAGI (reference sequence). Trimming removed 0 bases at V and 3 bases at J, with 11 bases between. CDR3 size: 15 residues. CDR3 bases: TGTGCCAGCAGTTACTCGACCCAGGGGAAAGAGACCCAGTACTTC. It specifies CASSYSTQGKETQYF.

The chain combines TRBV9 with TRBJ2-1; 7 bases agree with TRBD2. The CDR3 covers 19 residues. Trimming at V came to 10 bases and at J to 1 base, leaving 23 bases not matched to a gene. In germline, CDR1 is SGDLS, CDR2 YYNGEE. The CDR3 spells CAAGKRDGAGVRSYNEQFF. In DNA, the CDR3 is TGTGCCGCCGGAAAAAGGGACGGTGCGGGAGTAAGGTCCTACAATGAGCAGTTCTTC.

This clonotype was detected many times. This chain uses TRBV28 with TRBJ2-5; 12 nucleotides match TRBD2. J lost 2 bases, V lost 2 bases, and 6 bases had no gene match. This CDR3 is built from 17 residues. Germline V gene data show CDR1 as MDHEN and CDR2 as SYDVKM. CDR3 DNA: TGTGCCAGCAGTTTACTCCGACTAGCGGGGGATCAAGAGACCCAGTACTTC. It yields the protein CASSLLRLAGDQETQYF.

This clonotype showed up many times. The chain links TRBV11-3 to TRBJ2-1, with a tentative D call TRBD2 (5 bases). The CDR3 covers 14 residues. Trimming removed 7 bases from V and 4 bases from J, with 14 bases in between. Per germline, CDR1 SGHNT and CDR2 YENEEA. The CDR3 coding sequence is TGTGCCAGCAACCTAGCAGAGCGATACAATGAGCAGTTCTTC. Protein sequence: CASNLAERYNEQFF.

This clonotype was seen repeatedly, ten times or more. The V call is TRBV11-2, the J call TRBJ2-3, with D maybe TRBD2 (5 bases). The CDR3 spans 16 residues. The V end lost 2 bases, the J end lost 4 bases, and 16 bases lay between the germline ends. Germline V gene sequence: CDR1 SGHAT, CDR2 FQNNGV. In DNA, the CDR3 is TGTGCCAGCAGCTTACAATTGGAGGCTAGGGCAGATACGCAGTATTTT. Protein: CASSLQLEARADTQYF. Supplemented by reference TRBV11-2 and TRBJ2-3, the full variable domain reads EAGVAQSPRYKIIEKRQSVAFWCNPISGHATLYWYQQILGQGPKLLIQFQNNGVVDDSQLPKDRFSAERLKGVDSTLKIQPAKLEDSAVYLCASSLQLEARADTQYFGPGTRLTVL.

As for this clonotype: A much bigger clone sits one base away, suggesting this may be a read error. This sequence joins TRBV10-3 and TRBJ2-1; the D gene is possibly TRBD1 (7 bases). Germline CDR1 is ENHRY and CDR2 is SYGVKD. This CDR3 spans 16 amino acids. Here the CDR3 DNA reads TGTGTCATCAGTGCCAGGCAGACAGGGACTTACAATGAGCAGTTCTTC. The encoded protein is CVISARQTGTYNEQFF.